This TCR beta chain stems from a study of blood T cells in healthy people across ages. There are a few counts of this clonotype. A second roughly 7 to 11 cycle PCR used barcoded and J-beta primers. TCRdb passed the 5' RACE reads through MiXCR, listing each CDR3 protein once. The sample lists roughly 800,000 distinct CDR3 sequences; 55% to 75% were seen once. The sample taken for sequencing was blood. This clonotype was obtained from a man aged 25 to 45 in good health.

For the CDR3, the DNA is TGTGCCAGCAGCCCACTAGCGGGAGGAGATACGCAGTATTTT. It is translated as CASSPLAGGDTQYF. The V call is TRBV7-9, the J call TRBJ2-3, with TRBD2 identical over 12 bases. Germline V gene lookup returns CDR1 SEHNR and CDR2 FQNEAQ (reference sequence). The CDR3 contains 14 residues. J was trimmed by 5 bases and V by 5 bases; bases with no gene match: 2.